Listed below are T cell receptor beta chains from one sample, sequenced in a study of blood T cell repertoires in COVID-19. Produced via immunoSEQ multiplex PCR; TCRdb's table is partial and in-frame only. The sample has 100,000 to 150,000 clones; approximately 90% are singletons. Sequencing used peripheral blood. These receptors were taken from a human donor in a cohort sampled during active COVID-19. Both conserved end residues are part of each CDR3. A D gene is named only where the DNA matches it firmly. Clone size is given for some rows only: seen once, a few or many times, or a class if the clone is expanded.

J gene	CDR3 length	D gene	clone size	V gene	CDR3 DNA	CDR3 protein
TRBJ1-5	18	TRBD1	-	TRBV19	TGTGCCAGTAGTGCCGAGGGGTTGACAGGGCAATCCAATCAGCCCCAGCATTTT	CASSAEGLTGQSNQPQHF
TRBJ1-1	15	-	-	TRBV27	TGTGCCAGCAGCCCGGGGGGGATGGCGAACACTGAAGCTTTCTTT	CASSPGGMANTEAFF
TRBJ2-5	13	TRBD2	-	TRBV29-1	TGCAGCGTTGAAACTAGCGGGAAAGAGACCCAGTACTTC	CSVETSGKETQYF
TRBJ1-5	19	TRBD1	-	TRBV28	TGTGCCAGCAGTTTATTTCAGGGGACAGGCCAATATAGCAATCAGCCCCAGCATTTT	CASSLFQGTGQYSNQPQHF
TRBJ1-2	14	-	few	TRBV6-1	TGTGCCAGCAGTGAAGTGGTGCAGGGGTGGGGCTACACCTTC	CASSEVVQGWGYTF
TRBJ2-3	16	-	-	TRBV7-2	TGTGCCAGCAGCTTCTCTGGGGCAGGGGGCACAGATACGCAGTATTTT	CASSFSGAGGTDTQYF
TRBJ1-1	14	TRBD1	-	TRBV5-1	TGCGCCAGCAGCTTCCAGGGGGCAGGCACTGAAGCTTTCTTT	CASSFQGAGTEAFF
TRBJ2-1	15	TRBD1	-	TRBV5-4	TGTGCCAGCAGACAAGACAGGGGGCTTGGAAATGAGCAGTTCTTC	CASRQDRGLGNEQFF
TRBJ1-5	14	-	-	TRBV5-8	TGTGCCAGCAGCTTGCGTAGTAGCAATCAGCCCCAGCATTTT	CASSLRSSNQPQHF
TRBJ2-2	15	-	-	TRBV14	TGTGCCAGCAGCCGATACAGGGTAGACACCGGGGAGCTGTTTTTT	CASSRYRVDTGELFF
TRBJ2-3	19	TRBD2	-	TRBV4-2	TGTGCCAGCAGCCAAGATTCTCTCGCGGCTAGCGGGCGGACAGATACGCAGTATTTT	CASSQDSLAASGRTDTQYF
TRBJ2-6	17	-	-	TRBV18	TGTGCCAGCTCACCTACGGGGAGGAACTCTGGGGCCAACGTCCTGACTTTC	CASSPTGRNSGANVLTF
TRBJ1-3	16	-	-	TRBV5-6	TGTGCCAGCAGCATATGGGGGGACCTCTCTGGAAACACCATATATTTT	CASSIWGDLSGNTIYF
TRBJ2-3	16	-	-	TRBV7-9	TGTGCCAGCAGCTCCCGTGGTAGTCGGGACACAGATACGCAGTATTTT	CASSSRGSRDTDTQYF
TRBJ1-1	16	TRBD1	-	TRBV14	TGTGCCAGCAGCCGGGACAGGGGAGTTATGAACACTGAAGCTTTCTTT	CASSRDRGVMNTEAFF
TRBJ2-1	15	-	once	TRBV3-1/TRBV3-2	TGTGCCAGCAGCCAAGAAGACTACACCTACAATGAGCAGTTCTTC	CASSQEDYTYNEQFF
TRBJ1-2	12	-	-	TRBV5-6	TGTGCCAGCAGCTTTCCCACAGGGTTACTTACCTTC	CASSFPTGLLTF
TRBJ2-1	15	TRBD1	few	TRBV7-2	TGTGCCAGCAGCCGCCGGGACAGGGTCTACAATGAGCAGTTCTTC	CASSRRDRVYNEQFF
TRBJ2-1	15	TRBD1	few	TRBV4-1	TGCGCCAGCAGCCATGGACAGGTGGGGACCCATGAGCAGTTCTTC	CASSHGQVGTHEQFF
TRBJ2-1	15	TRBD1	-	TRBV6-1	TGTGCCAGCACCCCCCAACCGACAGGGGCCAATGAGCAGTTCTTC	CASTPQPTGANEQFF
TRBJ1-3	14	TRBD1	-	TRBV5-5	TGTGCCAGCAGCCTTCGACAGGGGATGAACACCATATATTTT	CASSLRQGMNTIYF
TRBJ2-1	15	-	-	TRBV10-1	TGCGCCAGCAGTGAGTCGACTTGGGGGCTTAATGAGCAGTTCTTC	CASSESTWGLNEQFF
TRBJ2-7	14	TRBD1	-	TRBV19	TGTGCCAGTAGTATAGGGACAGGGTTCTACGAGCAGTACTTC	CASSIGTGFYEQYF
TRBJ1-2	17	TRBD1	-	TRBV6-2/TRBV6-3	TGTGCCAGCAGTATAGTCCCGGGACAGGGCTCTAACTATGGCTACACCTTC	CASSIVPGQGSNYGYTF
TRBJ2-2	14	-	-	TRBV19	TGTGCCACTCAAGTTGGGGCGGGGACCGGGGAGCTGTTTTTT	CATQVGAGTGELFF
TRBJ2-3	12	-	-	TRBV6-5	TGTGCCAGCAGAAACCCGCAGAATACGCAGTATTTT	CASRNPQNTQYF
TRBJ1-6	15	-	-	TRBV11-2	TGTGCCAGCAGCTTAGAGGCCAGTCTTAATTCACCCCTCCACTTT	CASSLEASLNSPLHF
TRBJ2-7	14	TRBD2	-	TRBV5-1	TGCGCCAGCAGCCAGGGACTAGCGGTCGACGAGCAGTACTTC	CASSQGLAVDEQYF